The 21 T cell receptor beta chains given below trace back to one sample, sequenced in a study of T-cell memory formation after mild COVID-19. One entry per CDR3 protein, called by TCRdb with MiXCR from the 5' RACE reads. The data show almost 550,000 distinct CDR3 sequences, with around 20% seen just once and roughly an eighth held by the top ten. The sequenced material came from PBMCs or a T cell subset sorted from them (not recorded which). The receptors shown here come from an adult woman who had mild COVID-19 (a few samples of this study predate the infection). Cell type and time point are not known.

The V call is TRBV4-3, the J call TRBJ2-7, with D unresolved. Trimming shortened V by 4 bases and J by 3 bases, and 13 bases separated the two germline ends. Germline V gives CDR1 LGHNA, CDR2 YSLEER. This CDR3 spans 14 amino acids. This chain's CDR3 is CASSRGSWGYEQYF. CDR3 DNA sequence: TGCGCCAGCAGCCGGGGATCTTGGGGCTACGAGCAGTACTTC.

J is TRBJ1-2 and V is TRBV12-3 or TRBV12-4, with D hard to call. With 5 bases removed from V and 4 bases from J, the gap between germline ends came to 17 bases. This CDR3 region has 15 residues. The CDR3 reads CASSLTMSNSYGYTF. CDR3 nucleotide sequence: TGTGCCAGCAGTCTTACTATGTCGAATAGCTATGGCTACACCTTC.

The CDR3 region is CATSRLAGGFGELFF. In nucleotides, the CDR3 is TGTGCCACCAGTCGTCTAGCGGGAGGTTTCGGGGAGCTGTTTTTT. The rearrangement joins TRBV24-1 to TRBJ2-2; 11 bases fit TRBD2. CDR3 length equals 15 residues. The V and J ends lost 6 bases and 7 bases, in that order; junction bases with no gene match: 6. From germline, CDR1 is KGHDR and CDR2 SFDVKD.

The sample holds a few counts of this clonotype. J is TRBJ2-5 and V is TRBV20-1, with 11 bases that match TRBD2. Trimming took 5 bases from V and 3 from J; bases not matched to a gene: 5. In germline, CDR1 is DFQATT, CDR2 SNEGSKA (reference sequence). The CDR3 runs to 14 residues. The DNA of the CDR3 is TGCAGTGCTGGGGGGACTAGCGGTAAAGAGACCCAGTACTTC. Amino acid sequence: CSAGGTSGKETQYF.

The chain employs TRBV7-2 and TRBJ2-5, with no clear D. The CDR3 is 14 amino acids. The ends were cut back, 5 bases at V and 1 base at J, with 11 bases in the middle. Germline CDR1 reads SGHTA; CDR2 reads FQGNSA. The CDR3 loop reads CASSRAAFQETQYF. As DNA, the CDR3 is TGTGCCAGCAGCCGAGCAGCTTTCCAAGAGACCCAGTACTTC.

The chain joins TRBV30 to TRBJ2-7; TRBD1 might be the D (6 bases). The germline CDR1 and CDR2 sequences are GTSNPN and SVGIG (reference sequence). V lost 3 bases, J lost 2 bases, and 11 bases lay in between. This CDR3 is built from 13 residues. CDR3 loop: CAWRTSGAYEQYF. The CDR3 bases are TGTGCCTGGAGAACTTCAGGGGCCTACGAGCAGTACTTC.

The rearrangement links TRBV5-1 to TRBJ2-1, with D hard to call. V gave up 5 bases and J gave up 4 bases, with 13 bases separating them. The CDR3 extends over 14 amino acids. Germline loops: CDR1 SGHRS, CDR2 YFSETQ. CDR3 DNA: TGCGCCAGCAGTAGGGCCCAAACATACAATGAGCAGTTCTTC. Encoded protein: CASSRAQTYNEQFF.

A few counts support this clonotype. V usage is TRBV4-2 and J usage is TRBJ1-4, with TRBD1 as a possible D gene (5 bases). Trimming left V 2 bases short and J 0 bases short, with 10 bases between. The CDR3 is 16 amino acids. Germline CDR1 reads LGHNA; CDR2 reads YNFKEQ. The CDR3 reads CASSQSVGATNEKLFF. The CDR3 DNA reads TGTGCCAGCAGCCAATCCGTGGGGGCAACTAATGAAAAACTGTTTTTT.

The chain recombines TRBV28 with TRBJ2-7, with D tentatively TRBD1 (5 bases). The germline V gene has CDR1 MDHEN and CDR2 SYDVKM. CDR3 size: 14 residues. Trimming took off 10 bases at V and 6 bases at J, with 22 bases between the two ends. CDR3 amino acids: CATRRDPGKGEQYF. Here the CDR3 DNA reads TGTGCCACCAGACGAGACCCAGGGAAGGGCGAGCAGTACTTC.

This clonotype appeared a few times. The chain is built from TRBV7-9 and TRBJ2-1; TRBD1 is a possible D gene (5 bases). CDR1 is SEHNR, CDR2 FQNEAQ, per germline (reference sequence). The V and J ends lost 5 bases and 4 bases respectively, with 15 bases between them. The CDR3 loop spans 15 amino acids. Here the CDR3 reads CASSPPSQVYNEQFF. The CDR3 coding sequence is TGTGCCAGCAGCCCCCCTTCACAGGTTTACAATGAGCAGTTCTTC.

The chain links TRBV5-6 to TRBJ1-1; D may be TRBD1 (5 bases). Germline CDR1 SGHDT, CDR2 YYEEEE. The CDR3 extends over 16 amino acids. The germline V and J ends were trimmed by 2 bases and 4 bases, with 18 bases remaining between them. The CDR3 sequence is CASSFGTGPGGTEAFF. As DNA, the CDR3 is TGTGCCAGCAGCTTCGGTACGGGGCCTGGGGGCACTGAAGCTTTCTTT.

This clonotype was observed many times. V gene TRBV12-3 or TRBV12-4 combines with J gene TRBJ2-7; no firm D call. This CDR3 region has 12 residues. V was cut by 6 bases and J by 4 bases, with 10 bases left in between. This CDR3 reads CASSLGLYEQYF. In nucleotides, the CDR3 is TGTGCCAGCAGCCTAGGCCTGTACGAGCAGTACTTC.

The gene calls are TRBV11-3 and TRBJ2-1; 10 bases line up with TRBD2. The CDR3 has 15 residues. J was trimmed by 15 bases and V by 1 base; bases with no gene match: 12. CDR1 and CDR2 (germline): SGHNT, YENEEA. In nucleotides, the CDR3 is TGTGCCAGCAGCTTAGCCCTAGGGGCTAGCGGGAGTCGGTTCTTC. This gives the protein CASSLALGASGSRFF.

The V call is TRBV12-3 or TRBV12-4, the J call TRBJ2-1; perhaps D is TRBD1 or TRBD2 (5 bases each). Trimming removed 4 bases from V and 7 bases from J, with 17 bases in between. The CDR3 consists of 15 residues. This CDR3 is CASSSGTTNGNEQFF. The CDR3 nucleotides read TGTGCCAGCAGTTCCGGGACCACCAATGGGAATGAGCAGTTCTTC.

The CDR3 loop is CASSRTVPRGDEKLFF. The CDR3 nucleotides read TGTGCCAGCAGTCGGACAGTCCCACGAGGGGATGAAAAACTGTTTTTT. The V gene is TRBV2, the J gene TRBJ1-4, with a tentative D call TRBD1 (6 bases). The V and J ends lost 5 bases and 6 bases respectively, with 19 bases between them. The germline gives CDR1 SNHLY, CDR2 FYNNEI. The CDR3 loop spans 16 amino acids.

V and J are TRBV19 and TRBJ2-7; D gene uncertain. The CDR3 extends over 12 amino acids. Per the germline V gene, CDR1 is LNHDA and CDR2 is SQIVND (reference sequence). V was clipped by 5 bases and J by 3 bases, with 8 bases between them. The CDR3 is CASSRGLYEQYF. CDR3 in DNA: TGTGCCAGTAGTCGCGGCCTCTACGAGCAGTACTTC.

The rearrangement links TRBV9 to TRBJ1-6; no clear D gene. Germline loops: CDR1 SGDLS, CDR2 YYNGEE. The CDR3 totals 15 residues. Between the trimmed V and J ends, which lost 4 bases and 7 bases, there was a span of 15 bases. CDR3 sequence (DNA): TGTGCCAGCAGCCCAAGGCCCGGTGAGAATTCACCCCTCCACTTT. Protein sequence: CASSPRPGENSPLHF.

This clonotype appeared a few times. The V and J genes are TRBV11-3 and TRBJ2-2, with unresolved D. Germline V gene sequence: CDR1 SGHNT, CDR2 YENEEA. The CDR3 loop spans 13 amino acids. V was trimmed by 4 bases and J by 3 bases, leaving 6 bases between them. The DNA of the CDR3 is TGTGCCAGCAGCTCACTTGACACCGGGGAGCTGTTTTTT. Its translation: CASSSLDTGELFF.

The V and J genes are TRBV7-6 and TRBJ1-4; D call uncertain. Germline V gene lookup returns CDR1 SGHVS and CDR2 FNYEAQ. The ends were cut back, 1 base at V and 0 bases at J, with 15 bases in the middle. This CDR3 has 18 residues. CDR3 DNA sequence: TGTGCCAGCAGCTTAGAGGCCAGGAGCTATGCAACTAATGAAAAACTGTTTTTT. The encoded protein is CASSLEARSYATNEKLFF.

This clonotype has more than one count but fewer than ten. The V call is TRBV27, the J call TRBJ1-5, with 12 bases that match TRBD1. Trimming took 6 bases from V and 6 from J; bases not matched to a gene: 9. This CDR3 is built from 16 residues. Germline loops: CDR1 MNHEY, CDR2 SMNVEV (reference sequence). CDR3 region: CASSRGTGGAGQPQHF. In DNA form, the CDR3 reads TGTGCCAGCAGCCGCGGGACAGGGGGCGCTGGTCAGCCCCAGCATTTT.

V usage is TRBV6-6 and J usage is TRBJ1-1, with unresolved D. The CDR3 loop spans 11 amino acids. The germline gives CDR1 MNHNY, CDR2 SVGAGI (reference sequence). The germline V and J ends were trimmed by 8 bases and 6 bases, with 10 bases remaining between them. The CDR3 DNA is TGTGCCAGCCTCCGGGAAGCTGAAGCTTTCTTT. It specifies CASLREAEAFF.